A single sample is the source of the 22 T cell receptor beta chains below, sequenced in a study of blood T cells in healthy people across ages. Through a sample-barcoded 5' primer and a J-beta primer mix, a second PCR was run for about 7 to 12 cycles. TCRdb reprocessed the 5' RACE reads with MiXCR, giving one entry per CDR3 protein. The repertoire has about 730,000 distinct CDR3 sequences, about 40% of them found once; the top ten carry 20% to 25%. The sequenced material came from blood. These receptors all come from a woman aged 55 to 70 in good health.

This clonotype has just a few counts. The chain recombines TRBV20-1 with TRBJ2-7; perhaps D is TRBD1 or TRBD2 (6 bases each). The CDR3 is 19 amino acids. V lost 6 bases and J 1 base, leaving 31 bases between the germline ends. CDR1 DFQATT and CDR2 SNEGSKA come from the germline V gene (reference sequence). The CDR3 loop reads CSADRRGAYFRGRSYEQYF. CDR3 sequence (DNA): TGCAGTGCCGACCGAAGGGGGGCCTATTTCCGGGGACGATCCTACGAGCAGTACTTC.

In its sample, this clonotype was seen a few times. The V and J genes are TRBV3-1 and TRBJ2-4; TRBD2 is a possible D gene (5 bases). This CDR3 is 13 amino acids long. CDR1 is LGHDT and CDR2 is YNNKEL in the germline V gene (reference sequence). V lost 0 bases to trimming and J lost 8 bases, with 8 bases between them. The CDR3 protein is CASSQEWRDIQYF. CDR3 coding DNA: TGTGCCAGCAGCCAAGAATGGCGGGACATTCAGTACTTC.

V and J are TRBV5-1 and TRBJ2-1; 8 nucleotides align to TRBD2. This CDR3 is built from 15 residues. The germline CDR1 and CDR2 sequences are SGHRS and YFSETQ. The V segment lost 0 bases and the J segment 8 bases; nucleotides outside the gene matches: 7. The chain's CDR3 is CASSLVLAEMDEQFF. CDR3 nucleotides: TGCGCCAGCAGCTTGGTACTAGCGGAAATGGATGAGCAGTTCTTC.

This chain connects TRBV11-1 to TRBJ2-7, with 7 bases lining up with TRBD1. The V gene's germline CDR1 is SGHAT and CDR2 FQDESV (reference sequence). Trimming took 4 bases from V and 3 from J; bases not matched to a gene: 9. The CDR3 is 15 residues long. DNA of the CDR3: TGTGCCAGCAGCTCATGGACAGGAGGCCACTACGAGCAGTACTTC. Its translation: CASSSWTGGHYEQYF.

The chain carries TRBV5-1 and TRBJ2-5, with a possible D match to TRBD1 (5 bases). This CDR3 has 15 residues. CDR1 is SGHRS and CDR2 is YFSETQ in the germline V gene. V was cut by 0 bases and J by 11 bases, with 20 bases left in between. CDR3 amino acids: CASSLARTSYNEQYF. The CDR3 DNA sequence: TGCGCCAGCAGCTTGGCTCGGACATCCTACAATGAGCAGTACTTC.

This clonotype was counted at least ten times. V is TRBV12-3 or TRBV12-4 and J is TRBJ1-2, with 10 bases lining up with TRBD1. This CDR3 has 15 residues. Germline trimming cut 8 bases from V and 3 bases from J; bases unmatched to any gene: 9. The CDR3, as DNA: TGTGCCAGCGACTCCCCCGGGACAGGGGACTATGGCTACACCTTC. It is translated as CASDSPGTGDYGYTF.

This chain uses TRBV20-1 with TRBJ1-2; D is ambiguous. The CDR3 length is 13 residues. The ends were cut back, 4 bases at V and 4 bases at J, with 13 bases in the middle. CDR1 is DFQATT, CDR2 SNEGSKA, per germline (reference sequence). The CDR3 spells CSATAGDFYGYTF. The CDR3 bases are TGCAGTGCTACAGCCGGGGATTTCTATGGCTACACCTTC.

The CDR3 here is CASSPADRRNTEAFF. CDR3 coding DNA: TGCGCCAGCAGCCCGGCCGACAGGAGGAACACTGAAGCTTTCTTT. The chain joins TRBV5-1 to TRBJ1-1; tentatively, D is TRBD1 (6 bases). V dropped 4 bases and J dropped 1 base, with 14 bases sitting between them. The CDR3 is 15 residues long. Germline loops: CDR1 SGHRS, CDR2 YFSETQ.

This clonotype was seen only a few times. This sequence joins TRBV20-1 and TRBJ2-5; no firm D call. Germline-derived CDR1 and CDR2 are DFQATT and SNEGSKA (reference sequence). The ends were cut back, 0 bases at V and 0 bases at J, with 14 bases in the middle. CDR3 length equals 16 residues. Here the CDR3 DNA reads TGCAGTGCTAGAGATCGACGGACGGAGTACCAAGAGACCCAGTACTTC. Translation: CSARDRRTEYQETQYF.

This clonotype was observed at least ten times. J is TRBJ1-2 and V is TRBV2; the D gene is possibly TRBD1 (5 bases). CDR1 is SNHLY and CDR2 is FYNNEI in the germline V gene. The CDR3 covers 12 residues. Trimming took 7 bases from V and 1 from J, leaving 7 bases between them. The CDR3 spells CASNRLNYGYTF. The CDR3 DNA reads as TGTGCCAGCAACAGGCTTAACTATGGCTACACCTTC.

This clonotype turned up a few times. V usage is TRBV14 and J usage is TRBJ2-1; tentatively, D is TRBD2 (9 bases). V was trimmed by 4 bases and J by 5 bases, leaving 27 bases between them. Germline V gene sequence: CDR1 SGHDN, CDR2 FVKESK. The length of the CDR3 is 19 residues. In DNA, the CDR3 is TGTGCCAGCAGCCCCCTTGGACAGGGAGGGCTAGCGGGGAACAATGAGCAGTTCTTC. Protein: CASSPLGQGGLAGNNEQFF. Using reference TRBV14 and TRBJ2-1 for the parts outside the CDR3, the full variable domain is EAGVTQFPSHSVIEKGQTVTLRCDPISGHDNLYWYRRVMGKEIKFLLHFVKESKQDESGMPNNRFLAERTGGTYSTLKVQPAELEDSGVYFCASSPLGQGGLAGNNEQFFGPGTRLTVL.

The V gene is TRBV7-9, the J gene TRBJ2-1, with 9 positions matching TRBD2. Germline CDR1 SEHNR, CDR2 FQNEAQ (reference sequence). V lost 5 bases and J lost 4; bases outside the gene matches: 18. The length of the CDR3 is 19 residues. CDR3 sequence reads: CASSLGQGLSSGNYNEQFF. The CDR3 DNA sequence: TGTGCCAGCAGCCTGGGGCAGGGGCTATCTAGCGGGAATTACAATGAGCAGTTCTTC.

The V gene is TRBV9, the J gene TRBJ2-1; D perhaps matches TRBD2 (5 bases). The CDR3 has 13 residues. Deletions cut 1 base from V and 6 bases from J, with 8 bases between. Germline values: CDR1 SGDLS, CDR2 YYNGEE. As DNA, the CDR3 is TGTGCCAGCAGCGTATTTGAGGGCAATGAGCAGTTCTTC. Amino acids: CASSVFEGNEQFF.

This chain joins TRBV10-3 and TRBJ1-5; 7 bases map to TRBD1. The CDR3 spans 14 residues. Germline-derived CDR1 and CDR2 are ENHRY and SYGVKD. Unmatched junction bases numbered 1, after V lost 3 bases and J lost 2 bases. The CDR3 DNA reads TGTGCCATCAGTGAAGGACAGGGCAATCAGCCCCAGCATTTT. Its translation: CAISEGQGNQPQHF.

This clonotype was counted a few times. The gene calls are TRBV2 and TRBJ2-3; 8 bases map to TRBD1. With 7 bases clipped from V and 5 bases from J, the junction kept 8 bases outside the gene matches. The germline V gene encodes CDR1 SNHLY and CDR2 FYNNEI. CDR3 size: 14 residues. CDR3 loop: CASTGQGDVDTQYF. The DNA for the CDR3 is TGTGCCAGCACCGGACAGGGCGACGTAGATACGCAGTATTTT.

The chain combines TRBV10-1 with TRBJ2-3, with 8 bases fitting TRBD2. V lost 6 bases and J lost 11; bases outside the gene matches: 10. The CDR3 extends over 13 amino acids. CDR1 WNHNN and CDR2 SYGVQD come from the germline V gene (reference sequence). The CDR3 here is CASSPNAGREQYF. The CDR3 coding sequence is TGCGCCAGCAGCCCAAACGCCGGGAGGGAGCAGTATTTT.

Comment on this clonotype: The conserved final phenylalanine or tryptophan is absent from the CDR3, which likely points to a read error. The chain uses TRBV5-6 and TRBJ2-1; D is unclear. The DNA end lines up better with TRBJ2-7; the J call may be wrong. Germline CDR1 and CDR2: SGHDT and YYEEEE. This CDR3 comprises 16 residues. CDR3: CASSPIEKIRGNEQYC. The CDR3, as DNA: TGTGCCAGCAGCCCCATCGAGAAAATAAGAGGCAATGAGCAGTACTGC.

Notes on this clonotype: A much larger clone is a single base away; this may be a read error. The V call is TRBV12-3 or TRBV12-4, the J call TRBJ2-5; D possibly matches TRBD1 or TRBD2 (5 bases each). This CDR3 has 14 residues. Trimming left V 7 bases short and J 2 bases short, with 14 bases between. The CDR3 coding sequence is TGTGCCAGCATTCCAGGGACGGATCAAGAGACCCAGTACTTC. As protein: CASIPGTDQETQYF.

This clonotype was picked up a small number of times. The V call is TRBV6-5, the J call TRBJ2-1; 8 positions match TRBD2. Germline lookup yields CDR1 MNHEY and CDR2 SVGAGI. This CDR3 contains 14 residues. Trimming removed 7 bases from V and 5 bases from J; junction bases left unmatched: 7. The CDR3 spells CASKAGEIHNEQFF. For the CDR3, the DNA is TGTGCCAGCAAAGCGGGAGAAATCCACAATGAGCAGTTCTTC.

This clonotype was seen a few times. The chain carries TRBV6-1 and TRBJ2-7; D is undetermined. The CDR3 extends over 11 amino acids. Between the trimmed V and J ends, which lost 7 bases and 4 bases, there was a span of 8 bases. Germline CDR1 reads MNHNS; CDR2 reads SASEGT. The CDR3 loop reads CASTLRYEQYF. For the CDR3, the DNA is TGTGCCAGCACGCTCAGGTACGAGCAGTACTTC.

This chain joins TRBV27 and TRBJ2-5, with D possibly being TRBD1 (5 bases). The DNA end lines up better with TRBJ2-7; the J call may be wrong. Germline CDR1 MNHEY, CDR2 SMNVEV (reference sequence). The CDR3 contains 12 residues. CDR3 coding DNA: TGTGCCGTGGGGCAGGCGATGAACGAGCAGTACTTC. Amino acids: CAVGQAMNEQYF.

This chain uses TRBV6-6 with TRBJ2-5, with 7 bases that match TRBD1. The CDR3 sequence is 16 residues long. J lost 5 bases, V lost 6 bases, and 15 bases had no gene match. Germline CDR1 reads MNHNY; CDR2 reads SVGAGI (reference sequence). The CDR3 DNA reads TGTGCCAGCAGCCACCCAAGACAGGGTCGGATCGAGACCCAGTACTTC. Amino acids: CASSHPRQGRIETQYF.